This T cell receptor beta chain emerged from a study of shared clonotypes between healthy human individuals. The study's findings and limits: It was only blood that was sampled, and tissue repertoires likely differ.

V was trimmed by 3 bases and J by 4 bases, leaving 13 bases between them. The CDR3 sequence is 14 residues long. Germline CDR1 SGHNT, CDR2 YYREEE (reference sequence). An even split of each subset's genomic DNA across several immunoSEQ plates was performed. Under the authors' procedure: Junction-only sequences without quality scores were provided by ImmunoSEQ, so filtering was different. Only in-frame clones appear in the TCRdb table, and some are missing; sequencing was by immunoSEQ multiplex PCR. That table is the source of V, J and clone size, and D and trimming were worked out from the DNA. Among 1.4 million to 1.5 million clones listed, roughly 96% were seen once. As for this clone: What it recognizes is unknown.

The V gene is TRBV5-4, the J gene TRBJ1-2; possible D gene TRBD1, 6 bases. The TCR sequence derives from a man aged 30 to 45 in good health. The sequenced material came from naive CD4+ T cells sorted from blood. As to subset: CD45RA+ positively selected. The DNA of the CDR3 is TGTGCCAGCAGCTCCTCCCGGGACATCTATGGCTACACCTTC. Translated: CASSSSRDIYGYTF.